This is a list of T cell receptor beta chains from one sample in a study of T cells in localized non-small cell lung cancer. Clones were read by immunoSEQ multiplex PCR, and TCRdb kept only the in-frame ones, dropping some. The table records 30,000 to 45,000 clones, over 70% of them present only once. This specimen consisted of peripheral blood, obtained before any cancer treatment. The receptors come from a woman aged 40-69 years with stage I lung adenocarcinoma. CDR3s include the opening cysteine and the closing phenylalanine or tryptophan. A D gene is named only where the DNA matches it firmly. Clone size is given for some rows only: seen once, a few or many times, or a class if the clone is expanded.

TRBJ2-7 TRBV9 TRBD2 - CASSVSPTSEVEQYF TGTGCCAGCAGCGTAAGCCCGACTAGCGAAGTCGAGCAGTACTTC
TRBJ2-1 TRBV9 - - CASSAPVAGNPYNEQFF TGTGCCAGCAGCGCCCCGGTGGCGGGAAACCCCTACAATGAGCAGTTCTTC
TRBJ2-7 TRBV7-8 - - CASSLDGRDYEQYF TGTGCCAGCAGCTTAGACGGTAGGGACTACGAGCAGTACTTC
TRBJ2-5 TRBV4-2 - few CASSQGREETQYF TGTGCCAGCAGCCAAGGACGGGAAGAGACCCAGTACTTC
TRBJ1-3 TRBV18 - few CASPAPGSSGNTIYF TGTGCCAGCCCTGCTCCGGGTAGCTCTGGAAACACCATATATTTT
TRBJ2-1 TRBV5-5 - - CASSLQAGAYNEQFF TGTGCCAGCAGCTTGCAGGCTGGTGCCTACAATGAGCAGTTCTTC
TRBJ2-1 TRBV18 TRBD1 - CASSRTGGENEQFF TGTGCCAGCTCCAGGACAGGGGGCGAGAATGAGCAGTTCTTC
TRBJ2-2 TRBV4-2 TRBD2 - CASSQGTSGTSNTGELFF TGTGCCAGCAGCCAGGGGACCTCCGGGACTAGCAACACCGGGGAGCTGTTTTTT
TRBJ1-1 TRBV2 - - CASSGDVGWGGEAFF TGTGCCAGCAGTGGAGACGTGGGATGGGGAGGTGAAGCTTTCTTT
TRBJ2-1 TRBV5-4 TRBD1 - CASSLGQGVNEQFF TGTGCCAGCAGCTTGGGGCAGGGGGTCAATGAGCAGTTCTTC
TRBJ2-7 TRBV6-1 TRBD2 - CASSEFGRQELSYEQYF TGTGCCAGCAGTGAATTCGGGAGGCAGGAACTCTCCTACGAGCAGTACTTC
TRBJ2-5 TRBV6-4 - once CASSERPGQQETQYF TGTGCCAGCAGTGAGAGGCCCGGACAGCAAGAGACCCAGTACTTC
TRBJ2-6 TRBV27 - - CASSPSGTGANVLTF TGTGCCAGCAGTCCATCAGGCACTGGGGCCAACGTCCTGACTTTC
TRBJ2-1 TRBV27 - once CASSFAPHSYNEQFF TGTGCCAGCAGTTTCGCGCCCCACTCGTACAATGAGCAGTTCTTC
TRBJ2-1 TRBV19 TRBD1 - CASTPYGTGQANEQFF TGTGCCAGTACCCCATACGGGACGGGACAGGCCAATGAGCAGTTCTTC
TRBJ2-7 TRBV14 - - CASSQDWDNEQYF TGTGCCAGCAGCCAAGATTGGGACAACGAGCAGTACTTC
TRBJ1-1 TRBV19 - - CASSIGGANTEAFF TGTGCCAGTAGTATCGGGGGCGCGAACACTGAAGCTTTCTTT
TRBJ2-3 TRBV7-7 TRBD1 - CASSLGTEVTDTQYF TGTGCTAGCAGCCTGGGGACAGAGGTCACAGATACGCAGTATTTT
TRBJ2-2 TRBV9 - - CASSETGTGELFF TGTGCCAGCAGCGAAACTGGCACCGGGGAGCTGTTTTTT
TRBJ2-1 TRBV5-1 TRBD2 - CASSSPIAGGTDDYNEQFF TGCGCCAGCAGCTCCCCCATAGCGGGAGGGACCGACGACTACAATGAGCAGTTCTTC
TRBJ2-7 TRBV5-4 TRBD2 - CASSLEAGVHIDEQYF TGTGCCAGCAGCTTGGAGGCGGGAGTACACATTGACGAGCAGTACTTC
TRBJ2-3 TRBV4-1 - few CASSQVTAEDTQYF TGCGCCAGCAGCCAAGTGACCGCCGAAGATACGCAGTATTTT
TRBJ2-1 TRBV6-6 TRBD2 - CASSYVAGVFYNEQFF TGTGCCAGCAGTTACGTGGCGGGGGTTTTCTACAATGAGCAGTTCTTC
TRBJ2-7 TRBV19 TRBD1 - CASSITIGQGIDEQYF TGTGCCAGTAGCATAACCATCGGACAGGGTATAGACGAGCAGTACTTC
TRBJ2-1 TRBV5-4 - - CASSMPAAHYNEQFF TGTGCCAGCAGCATGCCGGCGGCTCACTACAATGAGCAGTTCTTC
TRBJ2-2 TRBV9 - once CASSVNLLGDGELFF TGTGCCAGCAGCGTTAACCTACTAGGGGACGGGGAGCTGTTTTTT
TRBJ1-1 TRBV7-3 - once CASSSRSGNEAFF TGTGCCAGCAGCTCAAGGTCAGGGAATGAAGCTTTCTTT
TRBJ1-1 TRBV7-9 - - CASSSQSSAVEAFF TGTGCCAGCAGCTCCCAATCGTCAGCCGTTGAAGCTTTCTTT
TRBJ2-7 TRBV27 TRBD1 once CASSLTGTASYEQYF TGTGCCAGCAGTCTAACCGGGACAGCCAGCTACGAGCAGTACTTC
TRBJ2-7 TRBV7-2 TRBD2 - CASSSVLAGTYEQYF TGTGCCAGCAGCTCGGTGCTAGCGGGAACCTACGAGCAGTACTTC
TRBJ1-1 TRBV19 - - CASRRVGNTEAFF TGTGCCAGTAGGAGGGTCGGTAACACTGAAGCTTTCTTT
TRBJ2-1 TRBV9 TRBD2 - CASSAGLAYGEQFF TGTGCCAGCAGCGCGGGACTAGCCTACGGTGAGCAGTTCTTC
TRBJ1-2 TRBV5-8 TRBD1 - CASSLGQGNYYGYTF TGTGCCAGCAGCTTGGGACAGGGAAACTACTATGGCTACACCTTC
TRBJ2-1 TRBV2 TRBD1 - CASRKFGTVLDFGGAVEQFF TGTGCCAGCAGAAAATTTGGGACAGTCTTGGATTTTGGTGGGGCTGTTGAGCAGTTCTTC
TRBJ2-1 TRBV5-1 TRBD1 - CASSLRQGASGEQFF TGCGCCAGCAGCTTGAGACAGGGGGCTTCTGGTGAGCAGTTCTTC
TRBJ2-3 TRBV6-6 - - CASSDMGTDTQYF TGTGCCAGCAGTGACATGGGCACAGATACGCAGTATTTT
TRBJ1-6 TRBV2 - - CASKGGGGAWNSPLHF TGTGCCAGCAAGGGAGGGGGGGGCGCGTGGAATTCACCCCTCCACTTT
TRBJ2-2 TRBV19 - - CASREATANTGELFF TGTGCCAGTAGGGAAGCTACCGCGAACACCGGGGAGCTGTTTTTT
TRBJ1-2 TRBV5-1 - - CASNSPGQNYGYTF TGCGCCAGCAACAGCCCAGGACAGAACTATGGCTACACCTTC
TRBJ2-1 TRBV19 - - CASSILPQGIYNEQFF TGTGCCAGTAGTATCCTTCCCCAGGGGATCTACAATGAGCAGTTCTTC
TRBJ1-6 TRBV19 TRBD1 once CASSKTGGDSPLHF TGTGCCAGTAGCAAGACAGGGGGCGATTCACCCCTCCACTTT
TRBJ1-3 TRBV30 - - CAAKSGAGNTIYF TGTGCCGCAAAGTCGGGGGCTGGAAACACCATATATTTT
TRBJ2-3 TRBV30 - - CAWSVPQGRNTDTQYF TGTGCCTGGAGTGTACCTCAGGGGCGGAACACAGATACGCAGTATTTT
TRBJ1-2 TRBV10-3 - - CAISDSPLYGYTF TGTGCCATCAGTGACAGCCCCCTCTATGGCTACACCTTC
TRBJ2-7 TRBV2 TRBD2 few CASTFLGEGTEQYF TGTGCCAGCACCTTCCTCGGGGAGGGCACCGAGCAGTACTTC
TRBJ1-3 TRBV19 - once CASSKGDSGNTIYF TGTGCCAGTAGTAAAGGTGACTCTGGAAACACCATATATTTT
TRBJ2-1 TRBV18 TRBD1 - CASSLNRGPEQFF TGTGCCAGCTCACTCAACAGGGGGCCTGAGCAGTTCTTC
TRBJ2-5 TRBV2 - - CASSEVLRLQETQYF TGTGCCAGCAGTGAAGTTCTCAGACTCCAAGAGACCCAGTACTTC
TRBJ1-4 TRBV2 TRBD1 - CASSVVAMRTGDEKLFF TGTGCCAGCAGTGTAGTCGCGATGCGGACAGGGGATGAAAAACTGTTTTTT
TRBJ2-7 TRBV9 TRBD2 - CASSVDVLAGAYEQYF TGTGCCAGCAGCGTAGATGTCCTAGCGGGGGCCTACGAGCAGTACTTC
TRBJ1-5 TRBV6-9 - - CASTPPGDEVNQPQHF TGTGCCAGCACGCCCCCTGGTGACGAGGTTAATCAGCCCCAGCATTTT
TRBJ2-1 TRBV29-1 - - CSVEAQSPNRASYNEQFF TGCAGCGTTGAAGCCCAATCCCCCAATCGGGCCTCCTACAATGAGCAGTTCTTC
TRBJ2-3 TRBV6-1 - - CASRTRDFTDTQYF TGTGCCAGCCGAACGCGGGATTTCACAGATACGCAGTATTTT